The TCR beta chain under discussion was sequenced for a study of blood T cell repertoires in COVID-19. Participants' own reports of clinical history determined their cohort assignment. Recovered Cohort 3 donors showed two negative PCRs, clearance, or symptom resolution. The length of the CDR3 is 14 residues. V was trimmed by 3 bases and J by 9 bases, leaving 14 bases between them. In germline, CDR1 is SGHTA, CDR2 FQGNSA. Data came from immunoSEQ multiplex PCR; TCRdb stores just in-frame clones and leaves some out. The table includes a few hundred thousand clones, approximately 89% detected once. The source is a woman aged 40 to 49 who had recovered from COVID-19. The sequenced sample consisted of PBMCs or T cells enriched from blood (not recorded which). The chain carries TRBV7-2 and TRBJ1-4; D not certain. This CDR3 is CASSFGVGGQKLFF. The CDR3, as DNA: TGTGCCAGCAGCTTCGGGGTGGGTGGACAAAAACTGTTTTTT.